A single sample gave rise to the 13 T cell receptor beta chains below, sequenced in a study of T cells in women clearing cervical HPV infection. TCRdb keeps only in-frame clones here, not all; method: immunoSEQ multiplex PCR. The sample has about 12,000 clones. Sequences were obtained from blood buffy coat. Source of these receptors: a woman aged 18-69 years with a cervical HPV16 infection that either progressed to CIN3+ or cleared (not recorded which).

Details on this clone: Read sequence stops 3 residues before the CDR3 end, and the germline J gene provides the missing end. The rearrangement links TRBV5-1 to TRBJ2-1, with D perhaps TRBD1 (7 bases). The V end lost 1 base, the J end lost 6 bases, and 14 bases lay between the germline ends. The CDR3 consists of 15 residues. Germline lookup yields CDR1 SGHRS and CDR2 YFSETQ. CDR3 amino acids: CASSLRSGGLNEQFF. The DNA read from the CDR3 is TGCGCCAGCAGCTTGAGGTCAGGGGGGCTCAATGAG.

With regard to this clone: Sequencing ends 3 residues short of the CDR3 end; the germline J gene provides the rest. V is TRBV5-4 and J is TRBJ2-7; D remains unclear. Germline CDR1 is SGHNT and CDR2 is YYREEE (reference sequence). The ends were cut back, 3 bases at V and 6 bases at J, with 13 bases in the middle. The CDR3 sequence is 13 residues long. Incomplete CDR3 DNA: TGTGCCAGCAGCTCGAATATTAATAGCGAG. This translates into CASSSNINSE. The entire CDR3 protein reads CASSSNINSEQYF.

In regard to this clone: The CDR3 end lies 3 residues beyond the end of the read and is filled in from the germline J gene. V gene TRBV19 combines with J gene TRBJ2-7; 9 nucleotides align to TRBD1. CDR3 length equals 13 residues. Looked up from germline, CDR1 is LNHDA and CDR2 is SQIVND (reference sequence). The V gene end was trimmed by 9 bases and the J gene end by 2 bases; junction bases not matched to a gene: 5. The part of the CDR3 DNA that was read is TGTGCCAGCAGGGACAGGGCTACCTACGAG. The encoded protein is CASRDRATYE. Given in full, the CDR3 is CASRDRATYEQYF. The entire variable domain, with the rest obtained from reference TRBV19 and TRBJ2-7, is as follows: DGGITQSPKYLFRKEGQNVTLSCEQNLNHDAMYWYRQDPGQGLRLIYYSQIVNDFQKGDIAEGYSVSREKKESFPLTVTSAQKNPTAFYLCASRDRATYEQYFGPGTRLTVT.

On this clone itself: The CDR3 goes on 3 residues after the read ends, and that part is filled in from the germline J gene. This sequence joins TRBV5-1 and TRBJ2-5; D might be TRBD2 (6 bases). This CDR3 comprises 17 residues. Germline assignment: CDR1 SGHRS and CDR2 YFSETQ. Trimming took 0 bases from V and 5 from J, leaving 20 bases between them. The sequenced CDR3 bases are TGCGCCAGCAGCTTGGCGGCCGGGAGCCTAAAGGGGGAGACC. Amino acids: CASSLAAGSLKGET. The full CDR3 reads CASSLAAGSLKGETQYF.

For this clone: The read stops 3 residues short of the end of the CDR3; the missing end is completed from the germline J gene. The chain joins TRBV7-9 to TRBJ1-2, with TRBD1 as a possible D gene (5 bases). The germline gives CDR1 SEHNR, CDR2 FQNEAQ (reference sequence). The ends were cut back, 6 bases at V and 1 base at J, with 9 bases in the middle. The CDR3 consists of 13 residues. The covered CDR3 bases are TGTGCCAGCAGTTACGACAGTAACTATGGC. It translates to CASSYDSNYG. The full CDR3 reads CASSYDSNYGYTF.

To note about this clone: The missing CDR3 end, 3 residues past where the read stops, is filled in from the germline J gene. V and J are TRBV7-9 and TRBJ1-2, with D possibly matching TRBD1 (6 bases). Germline values: CDR1 SEHNR, CDR2 FQNEAQ (reference sequence). The CDR3 spans 12 residues. The CDR3 sequence: CASSLEGVGYTF. The covered CDR3 bases are TGTGCCAGCAGCTTAGAGGGGGTCGGC. The entire variable domain, with the rest obtained from reference TRBV7-9 and TRBJ1-2, is as follows: DTGVSQNPRHKITKRGQNVTFRCDPISEHNRLYWYRQTLGQGPEFLTYFQNEAQLEKSRLLSDRFSAERPKGSFSTLEIQRTEQGDSAMYLCASSLEGVGYTFGSGTRLTVV.

Concerning this clone: The DNA ends 3 residues before the CDR3 does, and the rest of the CDR3 is filled in from the germline J gene. The chain recombines TRBV6-1 with TRBJ1-6; the match to TRBD1 covers 8 bases. This CDR3 comprises 16 residues. V was clipped by 1 base and J by 8 bases; unmatched bases: 7. Germline V gene lookup returns CDR1 MNHNS and CDR2 SASEGT. The CDR3 bases that were read are TGTGCCAGCAGTGAAGTTTTGACAGGGGCTGATTCACCC. It encodes CASSEVLTGADSP. The full-length CDR3 reads as CASSEVLTGADSPLHF.

Its frequency marks this clone as medium-sized. The CDR3 extends 3 residues past the end of the read, so its final part is completed from the germline J gene. The V and J genes are TRBV10-3 and TRBJ2-3, with D maybe TRBD1 (6 bases). V lost 6 bases, J lost 0 bases, and 13 bases lay in between. The CDR3 covers 15 residues. The germline V gene has CDR1 ENHRY and CDR2 SYGVKD. CDR3 DNA (partial): TGTGCCATCAGAGCCGGGACAACGAGCACAGATACG. This translates into CAIRAGTTSTDT. The entire CDR3 is CAIRAGTTSTDTQYF.

About this clone itself: One junction end disagrees with the germline gene, perhaps due to a read error. The read ends 3 residues before the CDR3 terminus; that terminus is restored from the germline J gene. This sample includes further DNA sequences coding for the same CDR3. The chain carries TRBV5-1 and TRBJ1-3; maybe TRBD1 (6 bases). This CDR3 region has 16 residues. Looked up from germline, CDR1 is SGHRS and CDR2 is YFSETQ. Incomplete CDR3 DNA: TGCGCCAGCAGTTTGGTGGTGGGGGCTCAGGGAAACACC. It specifies CASSLVVGAQGNT. The full-length CDR3 reads as CASSLVVGAQGNTIYF.

For this clone: The read stops 3 residues short of the end of the CDR3; the missing end is completed from the germline J gene. The chain has TRBV6-2 or TRBV6-3 and TRBJ1-5; D is perhaps TRBD1 (6 bases). Trimming removed 7 bases at V and 3 bases at J, with 10 bases between. CDR1 and CDR2 from the germline V gene are MNHEY and SVGEGT. The CDR3 loop spans 13 amino acids. CDR3 bases read: TGTGCCAGCACTACAGGGTCCAATCAGCCC. It translates to CASTTGSNQP. The CDR3 reads in full as CASTTGSNQPQHF.

As concerns this clone: The CDR3 extends 3 residues past the end of the read, so its final part is completed from the germline J gene. This rearrangement joins TRBV7-6 to TRBJ2-7, with TRBD2 as a possible D gene (7 bases). V was cut by 5 bases and J by 0 bases, with 14 bases left in between. Germline V gene lookup returns CDR1 SGHVS and CDR2 FNYEAQ. The CDR3 has 15 residues. The CDR3 here is CASSTGGGSSYEQYF. The covered CDR3 bases are TGTGCCAGCAGCACCGGCGGGGGCAGCTCCTACGAG.

Notes on this clone: The observed sequence ends 3 residues before the CDR3 terminus, with the missing tail filled in from the germline J gene. V gene TRBV7-6 combines with J gene TRBJ2-1, with a possible D match to TRBD2 (5 bases). With 4 bases removed from V and 3 bases from J, the gap between germline ends came to 10 bases. The germline V gene encodes CDR1 SGHVS and CDR2 FNYEAQ. The CDR3 consists of 14 residues. The sequenced part of the CDR3 DNA is TGTGCCAGCAGCTCGTCAGGACTCTACAATGAG. Amino acid sequence: CASSSSGLYNE. The whole CDR3 protein is CASSSSGLYNEQFF.

Regarding this clone: The read ends 3 residues shy of where the CDR3 ends; the end is completed using the germline J gene. The rearrangement joins TRBV6-2 or TRBV6-3 to TRBJ2-1; the D gene is possibly TRBD1 (6 bases). Germline loops: CDR1 MNHEY, CDR2 SVGEGT. V shed 6 bases and J shed 6 bases, with 12 bases lying between them. This CDR3 comprises 13 residues. CDR3 DNA, as far as it was read: TGTGCCAGCAGCCCCCAGGGGTCCAATGAG. Its protein product is CASSPQGSNE. The CDR3 in its entirety is CASSPQGSNEQFF.